The 31 T cell receptor beta chains presented below share a single source sample, sequenced in a study of regulatory T cells in long-lasting Graves disease. The time point here: newly diagnosed GD, antithyroid drugs for less than 3 months. PBMC-derived RNA was used for the TCR library. To make TCR beta libraries, researchers used iRepertoire HTBI primers and Arm-PCR of CDR3 regions. TCRdb itself ran the multiplex PCR reads through MiXCR, one entry per CDR3 protein. In the table there are over 350,000 distinct CDR3 sequences, 13% to 15% of which are singletons. This sample was also put to use in a study of T cells in Graves' hyperthyroidism and ophthalmopathy.

The material was peripheral blood mononuclear cells (PBMCs), obtained at new diagnosis, from a patient treated with antithyroid drugs. These receptors all stem from a woman between 50 and 59 years old with Graves disease.

For this clonotype: A much bigger clone sits one base away, suggesting this may be a read error. This chain connects TRBV27 to TRBJ1-1; D is possibly TRBD1 (6 bases). The CDR3 runs 14 residues. Germline V gene sequence: CDR1 MNHEY, CDR2 SMNVEV (reference sequence). CDR3 sequence reads: CASSLLLGHTKAFF. CDR3 nucleotide sequence: TGTGCCAGCAGTTTATTGCTGGGACACACTAAAGCTTTCTTT.

This clonotype came up many times. The rearrangement links TRBV7-9 to TRBJ2-5, with 7 bases aligning to TRBD1. Germline trimming cut 1 base from V and 7 bases from J; bases unmatched to any gene: 3. Looked up from germline, CDR1 is SEHNR and CDR2 is FQNEAQ (reference sequence). This CDR3 region has 13 residues. CDR3 region: CASSLDRGATQYF. The CDR3 DNA reads TGTGCCAGCAGCTTAGACAGGGGAGCGACCCAGTACTTC.

This clonotype was recorded many times. This CDR3 reads CASSLPRAGLAKNIQYF. The DNA of the CDR3 is TGTGCCAGCAGCTTACCAAGGGCGGGGCTAGCCAAAAACATTCAGTACTTC. The rearrangement uses TRBV7-8 and TRBJ2-4; a weak D match, TRBD2 (6 bases). V lost 2 bases, J lost 0 bases, and 14 bases lay in between. CDR1 is SGHVS and CDR2 is FQNEAQ in the germline V gene. The CDR3 sequence is 17 residues long.

Comment on this clonotype: A read error may explain this, as a much larger clone is one base away. The chain joins TRBV10-1 to TRBJ2-1; D might be TRBD2 (6 bases). CDR3 length: 15 residues. The germline CDR1 and CDR2 sequences are WNHNN and SYGVQD (reference sequence). The CDR3 region is CTSSESGREDNEQFF. CDR3 nucleotides: TGCACCAGCAGTGAGTCGGGGCGGGAAGACAATGAGCAGTTCTTC.

The sample holds many counts of this clonotype. The chain links TRBV18 to TRBJ2-3; tentative D call: TRBD1 (6 bases). The V gene's germline CDR1 is KGHSH and CDR2 LQKENI. V lost 3 bases, J lost 0 bases, and 10 bases lay in between. The CDR3 is 15 amino acids. The CDR3 spells CASSPRTASTDTQYF. The DNA of the CDR3 is TGTGCCAGCTCACCCAGGACAGCTAGCACAGATACGCAGTATTTT.

This clonotype occurred a few times. The V and J genes are TRBV5-4 and TRBJ2-2; D ambiguous. Per the germline V gene, CDR1 is SGHNT and CDR2 is YYREEE (reference sequence). V lost 3 bases to trimming and J lost 3 bases, with 9 bases between them. The CDR3 extends over 14 amino acids. The CDR3 DNA reads as TGTGCCAGCAGCTCGCTGGATTACACCGGGGAGCTGTTTTTT. Amino acid sequence: CASSSLDYTGELFF.

The chain is built from TRBV20-1 and TRBJ2-5; unclear D gene. The CDR3 spans 14 residues. CDR1 is DFQATT and CDR2 is SNEGSKA in the germline V gene (reference sequence). Between the trimmed V and J ends, which lost 0 bases and 2 bases, there was a span of 10 bases. The CDR3 DNA reads as TGCAGTGCTAGAGATTTGTCGAAGCAAGAGACCCAGTACTTC. Translation gives CSARDLSKQETQYF.

This clonotype was recorded many times. The chain uses TRBV3-1 and TRBJ2-3, with TRBD2 matching over 7 bases. The CDR3 consists of 14 residues. From germline, CDR1 is LGHDT and CDR2 YNNKEL (reference sequence). V trimming: 1 base; J trimming: 5 bases; junction bases outside the gene matches: 3. CDR3 nucleotides: TGTGCCAGCAGCCAAGTAGTAGCGGGAGATACGCAGTATTTT. Amino acids: CASSQVVAGDTQYF.

The chain couples TRBV6-1 to TRBJ2-2; D is perhaps TRBD1 (6 bases). The CDR3 consists of 14 residues. CDR1 MNHNS and CDR2 SASEGT come from the germline V gene. V lost 5 bases and J 8 bases, leaving 15 bases between the germline ends. Here the CDR3 DNA reads TGTGCCAGCAGTCTAAACAGGGCTGGTGGGGAGCTGTTTTTT. Translating it yields CASSLNRAGGELFF.

This clonotype was observed many times. The gene calls are TRBV30 and TRBJ2-7; the D gene is possibly TRBD1 (5 bases). The CDR3 covers 12 residues. Germline values: CDR1 GTSNPN, CDR2 SVGIG (reference sequence). V lost 3 bases and J 2 bases, leaving 8 bases between the germline ends. Written as DNA, the CDR3 is TGTGCCTGGAGAACAGGAACCTACGAGCAGTACTTC. This gives the protein CAWRTGTYEQYF.

This clonotype was seen repeatedly, ten times or more. The CDR3 loop is CASSAGQQETQYF. The DNA of the CDR3 is TGTGCCAGCAGTGCAGGACAGCAAGAGACCCAGTACTTC. The chain is built from TRBV2 and TRBJ2-5, with a weak D call TRBD1 (6 bases). The V and J ends lost 4 bases and 2 bases respectively, with 8 bases between them. The germline CDR1 and CDR2 sequences are SNHLY and FYNNEI. This CDR3 is 13 amino acids long.

This clonotype was seen more than once but under ten times. The J gene is TRBJ2-7, the V gene TRBV4-1, with D tentatively TRBD1 (6 bases). Deletions cut 1 base from V and 1 base from J, with 11 bases between. CDR3 size: 15 residues. In germline, CDR1 is MGHRA, CDR2 YSYEKL. CDR3 DNA sequence: TGCGCCAGCAGCCAAGTCGGCAGGGGATCCTACGAGCAGTACTTC. This encodes CASSQVGRGSYEQYF.

This clonotype was seen more than once but under ten times. The chain has TRBV20-1 and TRBJ1-1; no clear D. The CDR3 has 14 amino acids. The germline gives CDR1 DFQATT, CDR2 SNEGSKA (reference sequence). With 0 bases removed from V and 1 base from J, the gap between germline ends came to 9 bases. The CDR3 region has the DNA TGCAGTGCTAGAGAGTGGCAAAGGAACACTGAAGCTTTCTTT. Its translation: CSAREWQRNTEAFF.

A remark on this clonotype: A much larger clone lies a single base off, so this may be a read error. The chain recombines TRBV27 with TRBJ2-3; 7 nucleotides align to TRBD1. Looked up from germline, CDR1 is MNHEY and CDR2 is SMNVEV (reference sequence). The length of the CDR3 is 15 residues. The V and J ends lost 5 bases and 4 bases, in that order; junction bases with no gene match: 9. As DNA, the CDR3 is TGTGCCAGCAGTGATTTGGGGCAGGGGGCAGATACGCAGTATTTT. Protein product: CASSDLGQGADTQYF.

This clonotype has a count of ten or more. The rearrangement joins TRBV20-1 to TRBJ2-2; 7 bases fit TRBD1. The V gene's germline CDR1 is DFQATT and CDR2 SNEGSKA (reference sequence). The V gene end was trimmed by 1 base and the J gene end by 3 bases; junction bases not matched to a gene: 8. The length of the CDR3 is 16 residues. In DNA form, the CDR3 reads TGCAGTGCTAGAGCCTCCAGGGGGTCTGACACCGGGGAGCTGTTTTTT. Its protein product is CSARASRGSDTGELFF.

This clonotype appeared a few times. The chain has TRBV7-9 and TRBJ1-1; D possibly corresponds to TRBD1 (5 bases). Trimming removed 7 bases from V and 1 base from J, with 10 bases in between. Germline V lookup: CDR1 SEHNR, CDR2 FQNEAQ (reference sequence). The CDR3 contains 13 residues. CDR3 protein: CASNGGSNTEAFF. The CDR3 region has the DNA TGTGCCAGCAACGGGGGATCGAACACTGAAGCTTTCTTT.

This chain links TRBV5-6 with TRBJ2-1, with TRBD1 matching 9 bases. The CDR3 consists of 16 residues. Per germline, CDR1 SGHDT and CDR2 YYEEEE. The trim removed 2 bases at V and 3 bases at J, leaving 6 bases unmatched. Here the CDR3 DNA reads TGTGCCAGCAGCTTCAGGGACAGGGCAATCTACAATGAGCAGTTCTTC. This gives the protein CASSFRDRAIYNEQFF.

This clonotype was detected ten times or more. This chain links TRBV3-1 with TRBJ1-2, with 8 positions matching TRBD1. V was clipped by 3 bases and J by 2 bases; unmatched bases: 2. CDR3 length: 14 amino acids. The germline V gene has CDR1 LGHDT and CDR2 YNNKEL (reference sequence). CDR3: CASSQGQENYGYTF. CDR3 sequence (DNA): TGTGCCAGCAGCCAGGGACAGGAGAACTATGGCTACACCTTC.

This clonotype appeared a few times. V gene TRBV7-3 combines with J gene TRBJ1-2; D gene ambiguous. The CDR3 extends over 13 amino acids. Germline-derived CDR1 and CDR2 are SGHTA and FQGTGA. Trimming pared 3 bases from V and 7 bases from J, leaving 12 bases between. The CDR3 bases are TGTGCCAGCAGCTTTTCAGGAAGGGTTGGCTACACCTTC. This translates into CASSFSGRVGYTF.

This clonotype was detected many times. The chain has TRBV24-1 and TRBJ1-1; D gene uncertain. Germline-derived CDR1 and CDR2 are KGHDR and SFDVKD. The CDR3 totals 17 residues. V lost 4 bases, J lost 0 bases, and 17 bases lay in between. The CDR3: CATSDPHELTVNTEAFF. The CDR3 nucleotides are TGTGCCACCAGTGACCCTCACGAATTGACGGTGAACACTGAAGCTTTCTTT.

This clonotype has a handful of counts. The CDR3 loop reads CASMQASSDEQFF. The DNA for the CDR3 is TGTGCCAGCATGCAAGCTTCGTCGGATGAGCAGTTCTTC. V gene TRBV25-1 combines with J gene TRBJ2-1; no definite D call. Trimming left V 7 bases short and J 8 bases short, with 15 bases between. The CDR3 totals 13 residues. CDR1 and CDR2 (germline): MGHDK, SYGVNS. Full variable domain (outside the CDR3, taken from reference TRBV25-1 and TRBJ2-1): EADIYQTPRYLVIGTGKKITLECSQTMGHDKMYWYQQDPGMELHLIHYSYGVNSTEKGDLSSESTVSRIRTEHFPLTLESARPSHTSQYLCASMQASSDEQFFGPGTRLTVL.

This clonotype appeared a single time. The chain joins TRBV27 to TRBJ2-5; 7 bases map to TRBD1. CDR3 length equals 15 residues. In germline, CDR1 is MNHEY, CDR2 SMNVEV (reference sequence). J lost 4 bases, V lost 6 bases, and 11 bases had no gene match. The CDR3 protein is CASSPGTARGETQYF. The CDR3 DNA sequence: TGTGCCAGCAGCCCCGGGACAGCCAGAGGAGAGACCCAGTACTTC.

The chain couples TRBV20-1 to TRBJ1-1, with D uncertain. Trimming took 0 bases from V and 3 from J, leaving 11 bases between them. The CDR3 has 14 residues. CDR1 and CDR2 from the germline V gene are DFQATT and SNEGSKA (reference sequence). The CDR3: CSARDHQADTEAFF. CDR3 nucleotide sequence: TGCAGTGCTAGAGATCACCAGGCAGACACTGAAGCTTTCTTT.

J is TRBJ2-3 and V is TRBV7-9; 7 bases map to TRBD2. Trimming took 3 bases from V and 5 from J; bases not matched to a gene: 11. CDR3 length: 16 residues. Per the germline V gene, CDR1 is SEHNR and CDR2 is FQNEAQ (reference sequence). The CDR3 nucleotides are TGTGCCAGCAGCTTCCCTGGGGGGAGGGCCGAAGATACGCAGTATTTT. Translating gives CASSFPGGRAEDTQYF.

This clonotype was counted ten times or more. The V call is TRBV19, the J call TRBJ2-1; 12 positions agree with TRBD2. This CDR3 spans 14 amino acids. CDR1 and CDR2 from the germline V gene are LNHDA and SQIVND (reference sequence). Trimming at V came to 9 bases and at J to 9 bases, leaving 9 bases not matched to a gene. The CDR3, as DNA: TGTGCCAGCAAGACTAGCGGGAGCCTTAGTGAGCAGTTCTTC. Translation: CASKTSGSLSEQFF.

The chain employs TRBV27 and TRBJ1-5, with TRBD1 matching 7 bases. This CDR3 region has 15 residues. Germline lookup yields CDR1 MNHEY and CDR2 SMNVEV (reference sequence). V gave up 8 bases and J gave up 0 bases; unmatched junction bases: 7. For the CDR3, the DNA is TGTGCCAGCCAAGGGACAGCTAATAGCAATCAGCCCCAGCATTTT. This codes for CASQGTANSNQPQHF.

This chain connects TRBV28 to TRBJ1-4; a weak D match, TRBD1 (5 bases). Looked up from germline, CDR1 is MDHEN and CDR2 is SYDVKM. Trimming took 3 bases from V and 8 from J, leaving 13 bases between them. This CDR3 region has 14 residues. The DNA for the CDR3 is TGTGCCAGCAGTTTGGGGCAGGCCCGCGAAAAACTGTTTTTT. This gives the protein CASSLGQAREKLFF.

This clonotype came up a few times. The gene calls are TRBV20-1 and TRBJ1-1; D is possibly TRBD1 (6 bases). Germline CDR1 reads DFQATT; CDR2 reads SNEGSKA (reference sequence). The CDR3 has 15 residues. V lost 0 bases and J 4 bases, leaving 15 bases between the germline ends. The CDR3 DNA sequence: TGCAGTGCTAGAGATTCTCGGGGAGGGGGCACTGAAGCTTTCTTT. The encoded protein is CSARDSRGGGTEAFF.

This clonotype has at least ten counts. It is unclear where the CDR3 begins or ends on the DNA, so no DNA is shown, and the CDR3 is as TCRdb lists it. The chain recombines TRBV28 with TRBJ2-1; TRBD2 is taken as the D call from the table, unchecked against the DNA. Germline CDR1 is MDHEN and CDR2 is SYDVKM. A total of 17 residues make up the CDR3, ends included. The CDR3 is CASSSSTSGESYNEQFF.

The chain joins TRBV5-1 to TRBJ2-5; 8 bases are shared with TRBD2. The CDR3 is 14 amino acids. V lost 3 bases to trimming and J lost 5 bases; unmatched junction nucleotides: 6. Germline V gene data show CDR1 as SGHRS and CDR2 as YFSETQ. The CDR3: CASSWAGGSETQYF. CDR3 in DNA: TGCGCCAGCAGCTGGGCGGGGGGCTCGGAGACCCAGTACTTC.

This clonotype has at least ten counts. CDR3 nucleotides: TGCAGCGTTGAATCGATCTCTGCGACTCACCCCTATGGCTACACCTTC. It codes for CSVESISATHPYGYTF. The chain carries TRBV29-1 and TRBJ1-2; no clear D gene. Trimming cost V 2 bases and J 4 bases, with 20 bases left between them. Germline V gene lookup returns CDR1 SQVTM and CDR2 ANQGSEA. This CDR3 region has 16 residues. Full variable domain (missing parts from reference TRBV29-1 and TRBJ1-2): SAVISQKPSRDICQRGTSLTIQCQVDSQVTMMFWYRQQPGQSLTLIATANQGSEATYESGFVIDKFPISRPNLTFSTLTVSNMSPEDSSIYLCSVESISATHPYGYTFGSGTRLTVV.